This T cell receptor (beta chain) was retrieved from a study of T cell repertoires in cytomegalovirus infection. The CDR3 runs 15 residues. The J segment lost 7 bases and the V segment lost 4 bases, leaving 9 bases of the junction unmatched. Germline V gives CDR1 SEHNR, CDR2 FQNEAQ (reference sequence). Notes on the study in general: Across the ex vivo response, the dominant clonotypes were HLA-C-restricted CMV-specific TCR beta clonotypes. Carriage of CMV together with the relevant HLA was identifiable through cumulative public TCR beta family frequency.

TCRdb re-analysed the reads in MiXCR, keeping a single row per CDR3 protein. This table has some 920,000 distinct CDR3 sequences, around 31% appearing once. A remark on this clonotype: What it binds is unknown.

The clonotype originates from a human donor in good health (CMV status not recorded). Some clones in this sample may be carry-over from other donors' samples. The input for sequencing was cultured CD8+ T cells from PBMCs, taken from culture after CMV antigen stimulation. V is TRBV7-9 and J is TRBJ2-2; 7 nucleotides match TRBD1. The CDR3 region is CASSSKTGKLGELFF. CDR3 coding DNA: TGTGCCAGCAGCTCAAAGACAGGGAAACTCGGGGAGCTGTTTTTT.